The sequence of this TCR beta chain was determined in a study of shared clonotypes between healthy human individuals. Turning to this clone: Additional DNA sequences in this sample encode the identical CDR3.

V was clipped by 1 base and J by 6 bases, with 4 bases between them. CDR3 size: 12 residues. Per the germline V gene, CDR1 is LNHDA and CDR2 is SQIVND (reference sequence). At deep level, the assay was performed. In the original workflow: Filtering differed because ImmunoSEQ produced junction-only sequences that carried no quality scores. Data came from immunoSEQ multiplex PCR; TCRdb stores just in-frame clones and leaves some out. V, J and clone size reflect that table, while D and trimming were determined from the DNA. The data show some 2,500,000 clones, 90% to 95% seen once. This chain uses TRBV19 with TRBJ1-5; no firm D call. This TCR derives from a young man in good health. Some clones in this sample may be carry-over from other donors' samples. The specimen sequenced was naive CD4+ T cells from PBMCs. Subset given: CD45RA+ positively selected. The CDR3 DNA is TGTGCCAGTAGTATAGCGGGTCAGCCCCAGCATTTT. Residues: CASSIAGQPQHF.